Shown below are 29 T cell receptor beta chains from a single sample sequenced in a study of spatial heterogeneity in lung cancer. Time point of the sample: sample taken at primary tumor resection. One entry per CDR3 protein, called by TCRdb with MiXCR from the 5' RACE reads. The sample carries about 92,000 distinct CDR3 sequences, approximately 12% recorded once. Here the sequenced sample was PBMCs, taken at surgery. These receptors all stem from a male donor with early-stage non-small cell lung cancer.

This clonotype showed up just a few times. The chain combines TRBV5-1 with TRBJ2-7; 8 bases are shared with TRBD1. With 4 bases clipped from V and 3 bases from J, the junction kept 9 bases outside the gene matches. The CDR3 is 15 residues long. Germline assignment: CDR1 SGHRS and CDR2 YFSETQ. The chain's CDR3 is CASSHTTGDRYEQYF. CDR3 nucleotides: TGCGCCAGCAGCCATACGACAGGGGACCGCTACGAGCAGTACTTC.

This clonotype has just a few counts. The chain recombines TRBV20-1 with TRBJ1-6, with D unclear. The CDR3 loop spans 13 amino acids. V dropped 6 bases and J dropped 4 bases, with 10 bases sitting between them. Germline V gene data show CDR1 as DFQATT and CDR2 as SNEGSKA (reference sequence). The CDR3 bases are TGCAGTGCCCGCTACGGGTATAATTCACCCCTCCACTTT. It specifies CSARYGYNSPLHF.

In its sample, this clonotype was seen many times. The V and J genes are TRBV20-1 and TRBJ2-1; the match to TRBD2 covers 9 bases. Losses at the gene ends were 3 bases for V and 9 bases for J; bases not matched to a gene: 6. Germline values: CDR1 DFQATT, CDR2 SNEGSKA (reference sequence). The CDR3 length is 13 residues. CDR3 loop: CSARGSGRGEQFF. The CDR3 DNA sequence: TGCAGTGCTAGGGGTAGCGGGAGAGGTGAGCAGTTCTTC.

This clonotype was seen only a few times. The V call is TRBV7-2, the J call TRBJ1-1; D not resolved. Per germline, CDR1 SGHTA and CDR2 FQGNSA. V dropped 8 bases and J dropped 8 bases, with 15 bases sitting between them. This CDR3 is built from 12 residues. CDR3 amino acids: CASGTSREEAFF. CDR3 DNA: TGTGCCAGCGGAACATCGAGAGAGGAAGCTTTCTTT.

The chain links TRBV30 to TRBJ2-1; D call uncertain. The CDR3 has 13 amino acids. V dropped 5 bases and J dropped 5 bases, with 13 bases sitting between them. The V gene's germline CDR1 is GTSNPN and CDR2 SVGIG (reference sequence). The CDR3: CAWSMGSHNEQFF. DNA of the CDR3: TGTGCCTGGTCCATGGGATCACACAATGAGCAGTTCTTC.

V and J are TRBV20-1 and TRBJ2-7; D remains ambiguous. Germline assignment: CDR1 DFQATT and CDR2 SNEGSKA (reference sequence). The CDR3 length is 12 residues. V was pared by 8 bases and J by 0 bases, with 11 bases between. CDR3 sequence reads: CSKKPSSYEQYF. As DNA, the CDR3 is TGCAGTAAAAAGCCGAGCTCCTACGAGCAGTACTTC.

There are a few counts of this clonotype. This rearrangement joins TRBV5-1 to TRBJ2-5; possible D gene TRBD2, 6 bases. Per germline, CDR1 SGHRS and CDR2 YFSETQ. Trimming took off 6 bases at V and 1 base at J, with 13 bases between the two ends. CDR3 length: 14 amino acids. CDR3 amino acids: CASNFAGLQETQYF. The CDR3 DNA follows: TGCGCCAGCAACTTCGCGGGACTCCAAGAGACCCAGTACTTC.

The chain combines TRBV28 with TRBJ1-5; 9 nucleotides match TRBD1. Looked up from germline, CDR1 is MDHEN and CDR2 is SYDVKM. The CDR3 spans 16 residues. The V and J ends lost 5 bases and 6 bases, in that order; junction bases with no gene match: 11. CDR3 sequence: CASSPPLGQGSQPQHF. As DNA, the CDR3 is TGTGCCAGCAGTCCACCGCTCGGACAGGGGAGTCAGCCCCAGCATTTT.

This sequence joins TRBV29-1 and TRBJ2-4; D might be TRBD1 or TRBD2, each matching 6 bases. Trimming removed 5 bases at V and 6 bases at J, with 14 bases between. Germline CDR1 SQVTM, CDR2 ANQGSEA. The CDR3 has 13 amino acids. The CDR3 DNA sequence: TGCAGCGTTTCTGGCAGGGGAGGAAACATTCAGTACTTC. Protein: CSVSGRGGNIQYF.

The V gene is TRBV6-6, the J gene TRBJ2-7; D call uncertain. Germline V gene sequence: CDR1 MNHNY, CDR2 SVGAGI (reference sequence). The V end lost 0 bases, the J end lost 2 bases, and 8 bases lay between the germline ends. The CDR3 runs to 14 residues. CDR3 in DNA: TGTGCCAGCAGTTACTCCGAGACAACCTACGAGCAGTACTTC. It translates to CASSYSETTYEQYF.

V gene TRBV18 combines with J gene TRBJ2-5, with no clear D. The CDR3 contains 13 residues. The germline V and J ends were trimmed by 4 bases and 0 bases, with 6 bases remaining between them. Germline V CDR1 and CDR2: KGHSH, LQKENI. CDR3 bases: TGTGCCAGCTCACAGGCGTACCAAGAGACCCAGTACTTC. Encoded protein: CASSQAYQETQYF.

This clonotype was found a few times. V usage is TRBV5-1 and J usage is TRBJ2-1; 10 bases line up with TRBD2. This CDR3 comprises 14 residues. Trimming removed 0 bases from V and 7 bases from J; junction bases left unmatched: 1. Germline loops: CDR1 SGHRS, CDR2 YFSETQ. The CDR3, as DNA: TGCGCCAGCAGCTTGGTGACTAGCGGGAATGAGCAGTTCTTC. This gives the protein CASSLVTSGNEQFF.

The chain couples TRBV19 to TRBJ2-3, with D unresolved. Germline V gives CDR1 LNHDA, CDR2 SQIVND (reference sequence). This CDR3 is built from 14 residues. Trimming took 4 bases from V and 2 from J, leaving 10 bases between them. The CDR3 is CASSTRQFTDTQYF. DNA for the CDR3: TGTGCCAGTAGTACCCGGCAGTTCACAGATACGCAGTATTTT.

This clonotype was seen only a few times. J is TRBJ2-7 and V is TRBV7-2, with 12 positions matching TRBD2. CDR1 and CDR2 (germline): SGHTA, FQGNSA. Trimming cost V 5 bases and J 4 bases; bases outside gene matches: 3. CDR3 length: 14 residues. Here the CDR3 reads CASSPLAGGYEQYF. CDR3 sequence (DNA): TGTGCCAGCAGCCCACTAGCGGGAGGATACGAGCAGTACTTC.

This chain connects TRBV4-1 to TRBJ2-5; perhaps TRBD2 as D (6 bases). Deletions cut 1 base from V and 5 bases from J, with 11 bases between. CDR1 and CDR2 (germline): MGHRA, YSYEKL. This CDR3 region has 14 residues. CDR3 sequence (DNA): TGCGCCAGCAGCCAAGGAAGAGGAGGGGAGACCCAGTACTTC. Its translation: CASSQGRGGETQYF.

The chain couples TRBV19 to TRBJ2-7; D not certain. V lost 4 bases and J 6 bases, leaving 13 bases between the germline ends. The CDR3 totals 13 residues. Germline-derived CDR1 and CDR2 are LNHDA and SQIVND (reference sequence). CDR3 nucleotides: TGTGCCAGTAGTAAGAACGGATTGTCCGAGCAGTACTTC. This codes for CASSKNGLSEQYF.

The chain employs TRBV27 and TRBJ2-3, with TRBD1 identical over 8 bases. Germline V lookup: CDR1 MNHEY, CDR2 SMNVEV (reference sequence). There are 14 residues in the CDR3. V shed 3 bases, J shed 2 bases, and the junction held 1 base outside the gene matches. The CDR3 bases are TGTGCCAGCAGTTTGACAGGGGACACAGATACGCAGTATTTT. This sequence encodes CASSLTGDTDTQYF.

The chain is built from TRBV5-1 and TRBJ2-3; no clear D gene. The CDR3 is 15 residues long. V lost 0 bases and J 6 bases, leaving 14 bases between the germline ends. Germline V lookup: CDR1 SGHRS, CDR2 YFSETQ. In nucleotides, the CDR3 is TGCGCCAGCAGCTTGGAAGGCAAGTTAGCTGATACGCAGTATTTT. Protein: CASSLEGKLADTQYF.

This clonotype was recorded a few times. The chain combines TRBV12-3 or TRBV12-4 with TRBJ2-3; either TRBD1 or TRBD2 may fit D (5 bases each). V was clipped by 8 bases and J by 7 bases, with 10 bases between them. This CDR3 has 11 amino acids. In nucleotides, the CDR3 is TGTGCCAGCGGGGGATTCAATACGCAGTATTTT. Protein product: CASGGFNTQYF.

The chain couples TRBV24-1 to TRBJ2-5; the D is unclear. Trimming stripped 1 base from V and 1 base from J, with 6 bases between. Germline CDR1 KGHDR, CDR2 SFDVKD. The length of the CDR3 is 14 residues. CDR3 sequence reads: CATSDFVSQETQYF. The DNA of the CDR3 is TGTGCCACCAGTGATTTTGTCAGCCAAGAGACCCAGTACTTC.

CDR3 DNA sequence: TGCAGTGCTACAGGTGCCATGAACACTGAAGCTTTCTTT. Translation: CSATGAMNTEAFF. The chain has TRBV20-1 and TRBJ1-1; no clear D gene. CDR1 is DFQATT and CDR2 is SNEGSKA in the germline V gene (reference sequence). This CDR3 region has 13 residues. The V and J ends lost 4 bases and 0 bases respectively, with 9 bases between them.

The chain couples TRBV18 to TRBJ2-3, with D perhaps being TRBD1 or TRBD2 (5 bases each). Germline CDR1 is KGHSH and CDR2 is LQKENI. Trimming stripped 2 bases from V and 6 bases from J, with 12 bases between. The CDR3 runs to 14 residues. The DNA of the CDR3 is TGTGCCAGCTCACCATTGCAGGGAGCGGATACGCAGTATTTT. It encodes CASSPLQGADTQYF. The whole variable domain, filled in from reference TRBV18 and TRBJ2-3, reads NAGVMQNPRHLVRRRGQEARLRCSPMKGHSHVYWYRQLPEEGLKFMVYLQKENIIDESGMPKERFSAEFPKEGPSILRIQQVVRGDSAAYFCASSPLQGADTQYFGPGTRLTVL.

The chain recombines TRBV4-3 with TRBJ1-1; tentative D call: TRBD1 (6 bases). CDR3 size: 14 residues. Germline V gives CDR1 LGHNA, CDR2 YSLEER. V was clipped by 3 bases and J by 5 bases, with 13 bases between them. The CDR3, as DNA: TGCGCCAGCAGCCACCAGGGGATTGCGACTGAAGCTTTCTTT. Translating it yields CASSHQGIATEAFF.

This clonotype has a count of ten or more. The genes are TRBV6-5 and TRBJ2-5, with D perhaps matching TRBD1 (6 bases). The V gene lost 6 bases and the J gene lost 5 bases, with 13 bases spanning the gap. There are 13 residues in the CDR3. In germline, CDR1 is MNHEY, CDR2 SVGAGI. DNA for the CDR3: TGTGCCAGCAGCCGCAGGGGCGTGGAGACCCAGTACTTC. Translated: CASSRRGVETQYF.

The chain carries TRBV6-6 and TRBJ2-1; 13 bases match TRBD2. The CDR3 has 22 amino acids. Looked up from germline, CDR1 is MNHNY and CDR2 is SVGAGI (reference sequence). With V trimmed by 6 bases and J by 0 bases, 20 bases remained unmatched. CDR3 residues: CASRGDRAPGLAGPSSYNEQFF. CDR3 coding DNA: TGTGCCAGCAGGGGAGACAGAGCCCCGGGACTAGCGGGGCCATCCTCCTACAATGAGCAGTTCTTC.

This clonotype was seen a few times. The chain uses TRBV28 and TRBJ2-4; D is possibly TRBD2 (6 bases). CDR1 and CDR2 (germline): MDHEN, SYDVKM. V shed 6 bases and J shed 1 base, with 16 bases lying between them. This CDR3 is 16 amino acids long. The CDR3 bases are TGTGCCAGCAGCCCTCTCGGGGGATCGGCCAAAAACATTCAGTACTTC. Translating it yields CASSPLGGSAKNIQYF. The whole variable domain, remainder taken from reference TRBV28 and TRBJ2-4, is DVKVTQSSRYLVKRTGEKVFLECVQDMDHENMFWYRQDPGLGLRLIYFSYDVKMKEKGDIPEGYSVSREKKERFSLILESASTNQTSMYLCASSPLGGSAKNIQYFGAGTRLSVL.

This chain joins TRBV7-9 and TRBJ1-2, with 11 bases aligning to TRBD1. The junction had 7 bases not matched to a gene; V was cut back by 5 bases and J by 2 bases. Germline-derived CDR1 and CDR2 are SEHNR and FQNEAQ (reference sequence). The CDR3 consists of 16 residues. The DNA of the CDR3 is TGTGCCAGCAGCAACACCGGGACAGGGGGGAACTATGGCTACACCTTC. Residues: CASSNTGTGGNYGYTF. Full variable domain (outside the CDR3, taken from reference TRBV7-9 and TRBJ1-2): DTGVSQNPRHKITKRGQNVTFRCDPISEHNRLYWYRQTLGQGPEFLTYFQNEAQLEKSRLLSDRFSAERPKGSFSTLEIQRTEQGDSAMYLCASSNTGTGGNYGYTFGSGTRLTVV.

This sequence joins TRBV19 and TRBJ1-5, with TRBD1 identical over 8 bases. Trimming removed 6 bases from V and 1 base from J; junction bases left unmatched: 5. CDR1 and CDR2 (germline): LNHDA, SQIVND (reference sequence). The CDR3 is made up of 15 amino acids. CDR3 in amino acids: CASRGDRGSNQPQHF. The CDR3 DNA is TGTGCCAGTAGAGGAGACAGGGGAAGCAATCAGCCCCAGCATTTT.

This chain uses TRBV12-3 or TRBV12-4 with TRBJ1-5; D unresolved. The CDR3 loop spans 12 amino acids. The germline V and J ends were trimmed by 5 bases and 3 bases, with 5 bases remaining between them. In DNA form, the CDR3 reads TGTGCCAGCAGTCCGATCAATCAGCCCCAGCATTTT. It translates to CASSPINQPQHF.